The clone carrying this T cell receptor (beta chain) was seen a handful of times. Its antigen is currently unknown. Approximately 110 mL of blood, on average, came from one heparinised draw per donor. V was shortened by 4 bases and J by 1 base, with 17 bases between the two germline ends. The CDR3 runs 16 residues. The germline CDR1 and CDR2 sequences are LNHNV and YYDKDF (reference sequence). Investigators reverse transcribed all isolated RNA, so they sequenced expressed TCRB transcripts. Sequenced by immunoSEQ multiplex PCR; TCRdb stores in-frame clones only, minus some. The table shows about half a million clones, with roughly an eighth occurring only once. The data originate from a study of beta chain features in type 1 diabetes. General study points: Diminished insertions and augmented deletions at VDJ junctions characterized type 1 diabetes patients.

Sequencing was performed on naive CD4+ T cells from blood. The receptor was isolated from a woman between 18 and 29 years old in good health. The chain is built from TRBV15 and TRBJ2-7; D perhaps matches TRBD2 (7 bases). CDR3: CATSKGGGGMSYEQYF. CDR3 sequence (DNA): TGTGCCACCAGCAAAGGGGGGGGCGGGATGTCCTACGAGCAGTACTTC.